What follows are 22 T cell receptor beta chains derived from one specimen sequenced in a study of cytomegalovirus exposure and HLA in healthy donors. The PCR contained 60 Vbeta and 13 Jbeta primers. Only in-frame clones appear in the TCRdb table, and some are missing; sequencing was by immunoSEQ multiplex PCR. This sample carries about 89,000 clones, less than 70% of them seen once, and the ten largest clones take roughly 2.1%. Specimen: PBMCs. The receptors derive from a human donor in good health.

The chain carries TRBV10-3 and TRBJ1-1; 7 bases are shared with TRBD1. The CDR3 extends over 15 amino acids. The ends lost 2 bases at V and 6 bases at J; junction bases unmatched: 9. Germline CDR1 and CDR2: ENHRY and SYGVKD. CDR3 residues: CAISEAGDRVSEAFF. CDR3 DNA sequence: TGTGCCATCAGTGAGGCCGGGGACAGAGTATCTGAAGCTTTCTTT.

The V and J genes are TRBV7-9 and TRBJ2-3; TRBD2 matches 7 bases. The CDR3 has 15 amino acids. Unmatched junction bases numbered 9, after V lost 4 bases and J lost 5 bases. Germline loops: CDR1 SEHNR, CDR2 FQNEAQ (reference sequence). In DNA form, the CDR3 reads TGTGCCAGCAGCTGGAGCGGGGCGATGAGAGATACGCAGTATTTT. Amino acid sequence: CASSWSGAMRDTQYF.

This clone has only one observation. The chain is built from TRBV4-2 and TRBJ1-3; tentative D call: TRBD1 (6 bases). Germline V gene sequence: CDR1 LGHNA, CDR2 YNFKEQ. The CDR3 totals 17 residues. Trimming cost V 0 bases and J 2 bases, with 14 bases left between them. CDR3 residues: CASSQDLGARAGNTIYF. CDR3 sequence (DNA): TGTGCCAGCAGCCAAGATTTGGGGGCTAGGGCTGGAAACACCATATATTTT.

The CDR3 DNA reads TGTGCCAGCGGCCGAGGGGCAGGGGACACCGGGGAGCTGTTTTTT. Amino acids: CASGRGAGDTGELFF. The V call is TRBV19, the J call TRBJ2-2, with D possibly TRBD1 on 6 matching bases. The CDR3 consists of 15 residues. Trimming removed 9 bases at V and 3 bases at J, with 17 bases between. Germline V CDR1 and CDR2: LNHDA, SQIVND (reference sequence).

This clone was counted a few times. The chain employs TRBV4-1 and TRBJ2-7; 7 bases match TRBD1. V was pared by 6 bases and J by 3 bases, with 8 bases of the junction left unmatched. From germline, CDR1 is MGHRA and CDR2 YSYEKL. CDR3 length: 14 residues. The CDR3 protein is CASRPTGRGYEQYF. The CDR3 DNA sequence: TGCGCCAGCAGACCGACAGGGAGAGGCTACGAGCAGTACTTC.

This chain uses TRBV9 with TRBJ1-2; 7 nucleotides agree with TRBD1. V was clipped by 2 bases and J by 6 bases; unmatched bases: 7. The CDR3 length is 14 residues. Germline lookup yields CDR1 SGDLS and CDR2 YYNGEE. The CDR3 loop reads CASSVGDRAHGYTF. The CDR3 coding sequence is TGTGCCAGCAGCGTTGGAGACAGGGCACATGGCTACACCTTC.

This clone was observed a single time. The chain carries TRBV4-2 and TRBJ1-5; D gene uncertain. V lost 2 bases to trimming and J lost 3 bases, with 14 bases between them. This CDR3 region has 16 residues. The germline gives CDR1 LGHNA, CDR2 YNFKEQ. The CDR3 nucleotides are TGTGCCAGCAGCCAAAGTCCAGATCGACTCAATCAGCCCCAGCATTTT. Translated: CASSQSPDRLNQPQHF.

The chain employs TRBV7-6 and TRBJ2-5; D remains unclear. The CDR3 is made up of 13 amino acids. Germline assignment: CDR1 SGHVS and CDR2 FNYEAQ. V lost 1 base to trimming and J lost 1 base, with 4 bases between them. This chain's CDR3 is CASSLGLQETQYF. The CDR3 DNA reads TGTGCCAGCAGCTTAGGGCTCCAAGAGACCCAGTACTTC.

The chain couples TRBV14 to TRBJ1-2; D possibly corresponds to TRBD1 (5 bases). CDR1 SGHDN and CDR2 FVKESK come from the germline V gene. The V gene lost 4 bases and the J gene lost 1 base, with 10 bases spanning the gap. CDR3 length equals 14 residues. The CDR3 spells CASSPDRNNYGYTF. The DNA for the CDR3 is TGTGCCAGCAGCCCCGACAGAAATAACTATGGCTACACCTTC.

The chain joins TRBV27 to TRBJ2-7; D is ambiguous. The CDR3 covers 13 residues. Germline V gene lookup returns CDR1 MNHEY and CDR2 SMNVEV (reference sequence). V lost 8 bases and J 3 bases, leaving 14 bases between the germline ends. CDR3 DNA: TGTGCCAGCGGCTGGAGACGGTACTACGAGCAGTACTTC. As protein: CASGWRRYYEQYF.

This chain connects TRBV6-5 to TRBJ1-4; perhaps TRBD1 as D (6 bases). V was trimmed by 4 bases and J by 8 bases, leaving 17 bases between them. The CDR3 extends over 15 amino acids. Germline V CDR1 and CDR2: MNHEY, SVGAGI. The chain's CDR3 is CASSWAGGGREKLFF. As DNA, the CDR3 is TGTGCCAGCAGTTGGGCGGGAGGGGGTCGGGAAAAACTGTTTTTT.

The sample holds a few counts of this clone. CDR3 protein: CASSPPGTSGGNSPQYF. The CDR3 bases are TGCGCCAGCAGCCCACCCGGGACTAGCGGGGGGAATTCGCCGCAGTACTTC. The J gene is TRBJ2-7, the V gene TRBV5-1; TRBD2 matches 15 bases. The CDR3 has 17 amino acids. CDR1 is SGHRS and CDR2 is YFSETQ in the germline V gene. Trimming removed 4 bases from V and 9 bases from J; junction bases left unmatched: 14.

The V and J genes are TRBV5-5 and TRBJ2-7, with D possibly TRBD1 on 6 matching bases. With 4 bases removed from V and 6 bases from J, the gap between germline ends came to 17 bases. CDR1 and CDR2 from the germline V gene are SGHKS and YYEKEE (reference sequence). The CDR3 sequence is 14 residues long. CDR3 loop: CASSIQGSVGEQYF. DNA of the CDR3: TGTGCCAGCAGCATACAGGGATCTGTCGGCGAGCAGTACTTC.

The gene calls are TRBV4-3 and TRBJ1-6; 8 positions agree with TRBD1. Germline V gene data show CDR1 as LGHNA and CDR2 as YSLEER. This CDR3 spans 20 amino acids. The V gene end was trimmed by 2 bases and the J gene end by 4 bases; junction bases not matched to a gene: 16. The CDR3, as DNA: TGCGCCAGCAGCCAACGGCACCAACCAGGACAGGGAAGATATAATTCACCCCTCCACTTT. Encoded protein: CASSQRHQPGQGRYNSPLHF.

The chain recombines TRBV29-1 with TRBJ1-1, with a weak D call TRBD1 (5 bases). Germline values: CDR1 SQVTM, CDR2 ANQGSEA. V was shortened by 3 bases and J by 4 bases, with 15 bases between the two germline ends. This CDR3 contains 14 residues. CDR3 in DNA: TGCAGCGTTGACGTTGGGGGGGGAATCACTGAAGCTTTCTTT. It encodes CSVDVGGGITEAFF. Based on the CDR3 plus reference TRBV29-1 and TRBJ1-1, the full variable domain is SAVISQKPSRDICQRGTSLTIQCQVDSQVTMMFWYRQQPGQSLTLIATANQGSEATYESGFVIDKFPISRPNLTFSTLTVSNMSPEDSSIYLCSVDVGGGITEAFFGQGTRLTVV.

This chain uses TRBV6-4 with TRBJ2-2, with 7 bases lining up with TRBD1. Germline-derived CDR1 and CDR2 are MRHNA and SNTAGT. The V and J ends lost 8 bases and 4 bases, in that order; junction bases with no gene match: 10. The CDR3 is made up of 15 amino acids. CDR3 amino acids: CASRRQGLGTGELFF. The CDR3 nucleotides are TGTGCCAGCCGACGACAGGGTCTAGGCACCGGGGAGCTGTTTTTT.

This clone has just a few counts. The chain uses TRBV7-6 and TRBJ2-7; D is perhaps TRBD2 (5 bases). V was cut by 2 bases and J by 7 bases, with 18 bases left in between. The CDR3 is 15 residues long. The germline CDR1 and CDR2 sequences are SGHVS and FNYEAQ. The CDR3 spells CASSLQESQRYEQYF. The CDR3, as DNA: TGTGCCAGCAGCTTACAGGAATCCCAGCGGTATGAGCAGTACTTC.

This clone was picked up a small number of times. The chain employs TRBV4-1 and TRBJ1-2; 7 bases fit TRBD1. The CDR3 covers 16 residues. Germline values: CDR1 MGHRA, CDR2 YSYEKL. J lost 4 bases, V lost 0 bases, and 8 bases had no gene match. The DNA for the CDR3 is TGCGCCAGCAGCCAAGAATCGACAGGGATTGCCTATGGCTACACCTTC. It codes for CASSQESTGIAYGYTF.

The chain has TRBV7-2 and TRBJ2-5, with 13 bases fitting TRBD2. V was pared by 1 base and J by 5 bases, with 7 bases of the junction left unmatched. Germline V CDR1 and CDR2: SGHTA, FQGNSA. This CDR3 has 17 residues. CDR3 nucleotide sequence: TGTGCCAGCAGCTTAGAACTAGCGGGGGGGCGCGGGGAGACCCAGTACTTC. Protein: CASSLELAGGRGETQYF.

V gene TRBV7-9 combines with J gene TRBJ2-5; 10 positions match TRBD2. Per the germline V gene, CDR1 is SEHNR and CDR2 is FQNEAQ (reference sequence). The CDR3 has 15 residues. The ends lost 5 bases at V and 4 bases at J; junction bases unmatched: 7. CDR3 coding DNA: TGTGCCAGCAGCCCCGTGGTAGCGGGGGGAGAGACCCAGTACTTC. Translated, it gives CASSPVVAGGETQYF.

The V and J genes are TRBV7-3 and TRBJ2-1; 10 nucleotides agree with TRBD1. CDR1 is SGHTA, CDR2 FQGTGA, per germline. J was trimmed by 9 bases and V by 5 bases; bases with no gene match: 10. This CDR3 comprises 15 residues. The CDR3 loop reads CASSPRTGGSGEQFF. The CDR3 coding sequence is TGTGCCAGCAGCCCAAGGACAGGGGGTTCGGGTGAGCAGTTCTTC.

The CDR3 sequence is CASSLRWTSNQANYSPLHF. The DNA for the CDR3 is TGTGCCAGCAGCTTAAGATGGACATCGAACCAGGCTAACTATTCACCCCTCCACTTT. This chain links TRBV11-3 with TRBJ1-6; D is perhaps TRBD1 (5 bases). Looked up from germline, CDR1 is SGHNT and CDR2 is YENEEA. V was pared by 2 bases and J by 8 bases, with 25 bases between. The CDR3 is made up of 19 amino acids. Complete variable domain (other parts from reference TRBV11-3 and TRBJ1-6): EAGVVQSPRYKIIEKKQPVAFWCNPISGHNTLYWYLQNLGQGPELLIRYENEEAVDDSQLPKDRFSAERLKGVDSTLKIQPAELGDSAVYLCASSLRWTSNQANYSPLHFGNGTRLTVT.